A selection of T cell receptor beta chains follows, all from one sample in a study of Graves' ophthalmopathy and Graves' hyperthyroidism. TCRdb re-derived calls from the multiplex PCR reads in MiXCR, one entry per CDR3 protein. Of 150,000 to 200,000 distinct CDR3 sequences in the sample, 39% were seen once. The sequenced sample consisted of peripheral blood. Receptors originate from a man aged 25-40 years with Graves' ophthalmopathy. The CDR3 runs from the conserved cysteine through the conserved F or W. The D gene is left open where the match is weak. Rows give clone size only sometimes, using once, few, many, or a class for an expanded clone.

NA	TRBJ2-2	many	TRBV30	TGTGCCTGGAGTGTACGAAAAGGCGGGGAGCTGTTTTTT	CAWSVRKGGELFF
NA	TRBJ2-2	many	TRBV7-9	TGTGCCAGCAGCTACAACACCGGGGAGCTGTTTTTT	CASSYNTGELFF
NA	TRBJ2-7	few	TRBV6-2/TRBV6-3	TGTGCCAGCAAGTCTACAGCTACAACCTACGAGCAGTACTTC	CASKSTATTYEQYF
NA	TRBJ2-2	NA	TRBV4-3	TGCGCCAGCAGCCAAGACCCCAGGCCGGACACCGGGGAGCTGTTTTTT	CASSQDPRPDTGELFF
NA	TRBJ2-7	many	TRBV4-1	TGCGCCAGCAGCCCCCAACAGGGATCCTACGAGCAGTACTTC	CASSPQQGSYEQYF
TRBD2	TRBJ2-7	few	TRBV27	TGTGCCAGCAGTTTCTGGACTAGCGGGAACACCTACGAGCAGTACTTC	CASSFWTSGNTYEQYF
NA	TRBJ2-5	NA	TRBV20-1	TGCAGTGCTAGTGTCTGGGAGAGGGAGACCCAGTACTTC	CSASVWERETQYF
NA	TRBJ2-7	many	TRBV20-1	TGCAGTGCTAGAGAGGGGGGGGCGAACGAGCAGTACTTC	CSAREGGANEQYF
NA	TRBJ2-5	NA	TRBV5-4	TGTGCCAGCAGCATACCGAGCCAAGAGACCCAGTACTTC	CASSIPSQETQYF
NA	TRBJ1-1	NA	TRBV6-2/TRBV6-3	TGTGCCAGCAAGGGCGGCAGGAGAACTGAAGCTTTCTTT	CASKGGRRTEAFF
TRBD1	TRBJ2-2	many	TRBV7-2	TGTGCCAGCAGCCGACAGGCAGGGACAGGGACCGGGGAGCTGTTTTTT	CASSRQAGTGTGELFF
NA	TRBJ2-5	many	TRBV7-9	TGTGCCAGCAGCTTATGGAGAAACCAAGAGACCCAGTACTTC	CASSLWRNQETQYF
TRBD1	TRBJ2-2	many	TRBV6-5	TGTGCCAGCAGCCCTCTCCGGGACAGAAACACCGGGGAGCTGTTTTTT	CASSPLRDRNTGELFF
NA	TRBJ2-6	once	TRBV4-2	TGTGCCAGCAGCCAAGAGGACAACTCTGGGGCCAACGTCCTGACTTTC	CASSQEDNSGANVLTF
NA	TRBJ2-7	NA	TRBV28	TGTGCCAGCCAGGTTGGTCCAGGGATCTCCTACGAGCAGTACTTC	CASQVGPGISYEQYF
NA	TRBJ2-2	few	TRBV28	TGTGCCAGCAGTTCCGGGGGCGGCGGGGAGCTGTTTTTT	CASSSGGGGELFF
NA	TRBJ2-5	many	TRBV18	TGTGCCAGCTCACCACCGTCAGCGAGCCAAGAGACCCAGTACTTC	CASSPPSASQETQYF
NA	TRBJ2-7	many	TRBV27	TGTGCCAGCCGGAGGGTCCACGAGCAGTACTTC	CASRRVHEQYF
TRBD2	TRBJ2-7	many	TRBV19	TGTGCCAGTAGTATTGGACTAGGGACCTACGAGCAGTACTTC	CASSIGLGTYEQYF
NA	TRBJ2-5	NA	TRBV27	TGTGCCAGCAGTTTATCGAATCGGGTAGGAGAGACCCAGTACTTC	CASSLSNRVGETQYF
NA	TRBJ2-7	NA	TRBV6-2/TRBV6-3	TGTGCCAGCAGTTTCCCCGAGATGAGCCGTAGGATCTTCTACGAGCAGTACTTC	CASSFPEMSRRIFYEQYF
NA	TRBJ2-7	many	TRBV11-2	TGTGCCAGCAGCTCCCCCGTGGGCTACCCCTACGAGCAGTACTTC	CASSSPVGYPYEQYF
NA	TRBJ2-7	many	TRBV7-2	TGTGCCAGCAGCTTAGCTTGGTACGAGCAGTACTTC	CASSLAWYEQYF
NA	TRBJ2-7	NA	TRBV11-2	TGTGCCAGCAGCCTTGTCCGGGCAGGGCGGTACGAGCAGTACTTC	CASSLVRAGRYEQYF
NA	TRBJ2-5	NA	TRBV6-1	TGTGCCAGCAGTGAAGCGCTTTCCGAGACCCAGTACTTC	CASSEALSETQYF